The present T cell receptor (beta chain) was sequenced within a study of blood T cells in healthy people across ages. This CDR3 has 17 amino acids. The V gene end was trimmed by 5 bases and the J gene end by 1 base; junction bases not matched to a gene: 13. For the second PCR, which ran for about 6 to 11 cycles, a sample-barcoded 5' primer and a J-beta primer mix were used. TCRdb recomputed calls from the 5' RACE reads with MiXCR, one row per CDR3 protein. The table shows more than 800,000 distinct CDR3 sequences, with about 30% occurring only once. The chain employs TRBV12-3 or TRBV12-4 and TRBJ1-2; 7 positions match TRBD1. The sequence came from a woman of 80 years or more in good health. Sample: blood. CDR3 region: CASSNHEDRMINYGYTF. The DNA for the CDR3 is TGTGCCAGCAGTAACCATGAGGACAGGATGATTAACTATGGCTACACCTTC.